This entry describes one T cell receptor (beta chain). The entry originates in a study of blood T cells in healthy people across ages. Primed by a sample-barcoded 5' primer and a J-beta primer mix, a second PCR proceeded for roughly 6 to 12 cycles. One entry per CDR3 protein, called by TCRdb with MiXCR from the 5' RACE reads. The sample comprises 1.4 million or so distinct CDR3 sequences, approximately 39% of which are singletons, and around 4% rests with the top ten. CDR3 size: 14 residues. Per the germline V gene, CDR1 is LGHDT and CDR2 is YNNKEL (reference sequence). V was shortened by 1 base and J by 4 bases, with 10 bases between the two germline ends.

Sequenced material: blood. The gene calls are TRBV3-1 and TRBJ2-5; D is tentatively TRBD1 or TRBD2 (5 bases each). The clonotype originates from a woman aged 18-29 years in good health. CDR3 DNA sequence: TGTGCCAGCAGCCAAGCGGGACGAGCAGAGACCCAGTACTTC. Protein: CASSQAGRAETQYF.